This T cell receptor beta chain was sequenced for a study of T cells after somatic rescue of genetic block. Trimming shortened V by 1 base and J by 5 bases, and 8 bases separated the two germline ends. There are 13 residues in the CDR3. Germline V gene data show CDR1 as MNHEY and CDR2 as SMNVEV (reference sequence). Libraries were prepared by immunoSEQ multiplex PCR; TCRdb keeps only in-frame clonotypes and omits some of them. The repertoire includes 70,000 to 85,000 clones, approximately 91% of them detected once, and about 3% sits in the top ten. J is TRBJ2-5 and V is TRBV27; D call uncertain. The TCR was taken from a man between 25 and 39 years old. Sequencing used peripheral blood mononuclear cells (PBMCs). The CDR3 nucleotides read TGTGCCAGCAGTTTATGGGTGGGGGAGACCCAGTACTTC. Protein sequence: CASSLWVGETQYF.